These 24 T cell receptor beta chains were sequenced from one sample in a study of CD8 T cells in Susac syndrome. RNA totalling roughly 0.5 to 1 ug underwent reverse transcription with random hexamers. From the immunoSEQ multiplex PCR reads, TCRdb called clonotypes with MiXCR, one entry per CDR3 protein. The sample lists over 150,000 distinct CDR3 sequences; 90% to 95% were seen once. Sequenced material: CD4+ T cells from PBMCs. The receptors derive from a human donor with Susac syndrome.

The rearrangement joins TRBV14 to TRBJ2-7; D gene uncertain. The CDR3 contains 13 residues. Trimming removed 0 bases at V and 2 bases at J, with 5 bases between. From germline, CDR1 is SGHDN and CDR2 FVKESK. CDR3 DNA: TGTGCCAGCAGCCAAGAAATAGCCTACGAGCAGTACTTC. Amino acid sequence: CASSQEIAYEQYF.

This clonotype has just a few counts. J is TRBJ2-1 and V is TRBV6-2 or TRBV6-3; D is perhaps TRBD1 (5 bases). CDR1 and CDR2 (germline): MNHEY, SVGEGT. Trimming shortened V by 4 bases and J by 7 bases, and 8 bases separated the two germline ends. The CDR3 has 12 amino acids. This CDR3 is CASSLRGNEQFF. The DNA for the CDR3 is TGTGCCAGCAGTTTAAGGGGAAATGAGCAGTTCTTC.

The genes are TRBV28 and TRBJ1-2; perhaps TRBD1 as D (6 bases). The CDR3 has 15 amino acids. Germline assignment: CDR1 MDHEN and CDR2 SYDVKM. V lost 4 bases and J lost 4, with 16 bases in between. CDR3 DNA sequence: TGTGCCAGCAGTTCTTCATCCGGGACACTCTATGGCTACACCTTC. Its translation is CASSSSSGTLYGYTF.

The CDR3 region is CASSLGASGYGYTF. The CDR3 DNA follows: TGTGCCAGCAGCTTAGGAGCGTCCGGCTATGGCTACACCTTC. V is TRBV7-2 and J is TRBJ1-2; unclear D gene. The V gene lost 1 base and the J gene lost 4 bases, with 10 bases spanning the gap. The CDR3 is 14 amino acids. Germline V gene lookup returns CDR1 SGHTA and CDR2 FQGNSA.

The V call is TRBV19, the J call TRBJ2-3; D possibly corresponds to TRBD1 (6 bases). The CDR3 is 15 amino acids. V gave up 5 bases and J gave up 0 bases, with 12 bases separating them. Germline V gene sequence: CDR1 LNHDA, CDR2 SQIVND (reference sequence). The CDR3 DNA reads as TGTGCCAGTAGTGTGACCAGGGGAAGCACAGATACGCAGTATTTT. Its translation is CASSVTRGSTDTQYF.

A single count supports this clonotype. This chain uses TRBV30 with TRBJ1-4, with D perhaps TRBD1 (6 bases). Deletions cut 2 bases from V and 3 bases from J, with 16 bases between. The CDR3 sequence is 16 residues long. Germline assignment: CDR1 GTSNPN and CDR2 SVGIG (reference sequence). The CDR3 region is CAWSQPTGRANEKLFF. The CDR3 coding sequence is TGTGCCTGGAGTCAACCGACAGGTCGTGCTAATGAAAAACTGTTTTTT.

DNA of the CDR3: TGTGCCAGCAGGGGACTACCGCACAATGAGCAGTTCTTC. Encoded protein: CASRGLPHNEQFF. V and J are TRBV7-9 and TRBJ2-1, with 7 bases fitting TRBD2. Trimming removed 6 bases from V and 5 bases from J; junction bases left unmatched: 4. Looked up from germline, CDR1 is SEHNR and CDR2 is FQNEAQ (reference sequence). This CDR3 has 13 residues.

This chain links TRBV5-1 with TRBJ1-1, with 7 bases identical to TRBD1. The ends lost 4 bases at V and 0 bases at J; junction bases unmatched: 9. This CDR3 spans 16 amino acids. CDR1 and CDR2 from the germline V gene are SGHRS and YFSETQ. CDR3 nucleotide sequence: TGCGCCAGCAGCCCAGGGGACAGAACAATGAACACTGAAGCTTTCTTT. Protein sequence: CASSPGDRTMNTEAFF.

The V gene is TRBV11-2, the J gene TRBJ1-5, with D unresolved. There are 13 residues in the CDR3. Germline CDR1 reads SGHAT; CDR2 reads FQNNGV. V was cut by 4 bases and J by 5 bases, with 9 bases left in between. Here the CDR3 DNA reads TGTGCCAGCAGCTCTCTAGCCGATCAGCCCCAGCATTTT. Protein product: CASSSLADQPQHF.

The J gene is TRBJ1-5, the V gene TRBV7-2; the D gene is possibly TRBD1 (6 bases). This CDR3 comprises 15 residues. The germline CDR1 and CDR2 sequences are SGHTA and FQGNSA. V lost 2 bases to trimming and J lost 6 bases, with 14 bases between them. The CDR3 sequence: CASSLQGFRGQPQHF. The DNA for the CDR3 is TGTGCCAGCAGCTTACAGGGGTTTCGGGGTCAGCCCCAGCATTTT.

The chain has TRBV4-2 and TRBJ2-1; possibly TRBD2 for D (6 bases). Trimming pared 1 base from V and 11 bases from J, leaving 12 bases between. The CDR3 is 13 residues long. Per the germline V gene, CDR1 is LGHNA and CDR2 is YNFKEQ. The CDR3 sequence: CASSQAERGKQFF. DNA of the CDR3: TGTGCCAGCAGCCAAGCCGAACGGGGGAAGCAGTTCTTC.

This chain links TRBV12-5 with TRBJ2-1; perhaps TRBD2 as D (5 bases). Germline CDR1 and CDR2: LGHNT and FRNRAP. Deletions cut 0 bases from V and 4 bases from J, with 16 bases between. The CDR3 length is 17 residues. DNA of the CDR3: TGTGCTAGTGGTTTGGTACTCGGGATAAATACTTACAATGAGCAGTTCTTC. It yields the protein CASGLVLGINTYNEQFF. Variable domain in full (rest from reference TRBV12-5 and TRBJ2-1): DARVTQTPRHKVTEMGQEVTMRCQPILGHNTVFWYRQTMMQGLELLAYFRNRAPLDDSGMPKDRFSAEMPDATLATLKIQPSEPRDSAVYFCASGLVLGINTYNEQFFGPGTRLTVL.

This clonotype came up once. The chain carries TRBV7-2 and TRBJ2-3, with TRBD2 matching over 15 bases. Germline CDR1 SGHTA, CDR2 FQGNSA. The CDR3 runs to 18 residues. V gave up 1 base and J gave up 8 bases; unmatched junction bases: 10. CDR3 region: CASSLGTSGRAGGGTQYF. In DNA form, the CDR3 reads TGTGCCAGCAGCTTAGGGACTAGCGGGAGGGCTGGCGGTGGTACGCAGTATTTT. The full variable domain, with the rest looked up from reference TRBV7-2 and TRBJ2-3, is GAGVSQSPSNKVTEKGKDVELRCDPISGHTALYWYRQSLGQGLEFLIYFQGNSAPDKSGLPSDRFSAERTGGSVSTLTIQRTQQEDSAVYLCASSLGTSGRAGGGTQYFGPGTRLTVL.

This chain joins TRBV2 and TRBJ2-2; 9 bases map to TRBD1. Germline values: CDR1 SNHLY, CDR2 FYNNEI. The V segment lost 5 bases and the J segment 7 bases; nucleotides outside the gene matches: 5. This CDR3 is 14 amino acids long. The CDR3 DNA reads as TGTGCCAGCAGTCGGACAGGGGCCGGCGGGGAGCTGTTTTTT. This codes for CASSRTGAGGELFF.

The chain employs TRBV20-1 and TRBJ2-7; D gene ambiguous. Germline V gene sequence: CDR1 DFQATT, CDR2 SNEGSKA (reference sequence). The CDR3 has 15 residues. V was trimmed by 5 bases and J by 6 bases, leaving 23 bases between them. CDR3 nucleotides: TGCAGTGCTTTAGTAACCTCCCTACCGGATGCCGAGCAGTACTTC. This translates into CSALVTSLPDAEQYF.

This clonotype was detected only once. The chain employs TRBV9 and TRBJ2-1, with D perhaps matching TRBD2 (6 bases). Germline loops: CDR1 SGDLS, CDR2 YYNGEE. Trimming cost V 0 bases and J 9 bases, with 13 bases left between them. The CDR3 is 14 residues long. The CDR3 reads CASSVVGGRGEQFF. In DNA, the CDR3 is TGTGCCAGCAGCGTAGTTGGGGGGAGAGGTGAGCAGTTCTTC.

This chain connects TRBV28 to TRBJ2-1; D not certain. This CDR3 has 17 residues. Looked up from germline, CDR1 is MDHEN and CDR2 is SYDVKM. The ends were cut back, 3 bases at V and 4 bases at J, with 19 bases in the middle. The CDR3 nucleotides read TGTGCCAGCAGTTTCGGAAAATTAATGGGAATTTACAATGAGCAGTTCTTC. Its translation: CASSFGKLMGIYNEQFF.

This chain connects TRBV30 to TRBJ2-1, with TRBD1 matching 8 bases. Per the germline V gene, CDR1 is GTSNPN and CDR2 is SVGIG (reference sequence). Trimming removed 0 bases from V and 7 bases from J; junction bases left unmatched: 8. CDR3 size: 15 residues. The CDR3 loop is CAWSVKGQAFNEQFF. Here the CDR3 DNA reads TGTGCCTGGAGTGTAAAGGGACAGGCCTTTAATGAGCAGTTCTTC.

This sequence joins TRBV3-1 and TRBJ2-5; 9 nucleotides align to TRBD1. Germline lookup yields CDR1 LGHDT and CDR2 YNNKEL (reference sequence). V was clipped by 4 bases and J by 3 bases; unmatched bases: 9. The CDR3 totals 16 residues. The CDR3 loop reads CASSPPTGGMKETQYF. The CDR3 DNA follows: TGTGCCAGCAGCCCGCCGACAGGGGGTATGAAAGAGACCCAGTACTTC.

As DNA, the CDR3 is TGTGCCAGCAGTTACTCGGCGGGGGGTTTAGGAGAGACCCAGTACTTC. Translation gives CASSYSAGGLGETQYF. The J gene is TRBJ2-5, the V gene TRBV6-5, with 8 bases fitting TRBD2. There are 16 residues in the CDR3. CDR1 and CDR2 (germline): MNHEY, SVGAGI. J lost 4 bases, V lost 0 bases, and 7 bases had no gene match.

The rearrangement links TRBV5-1 to TRBJ2-6; tentatively, D is TRBD1 (6 bases). The V end lost 4 bases, the J end lost 4 bases, and 15 bases lay between the germline ends. Germline V gene data show CDR1 as SGHRS and CDR2 as YFSETQ. The CDR3 is 16 amino acids. The CDR3 nucleotides are TGCGCCAGCAGCGTCCCACAGGGATCCGGGGCCAACGTCCTGACTTTC. Residues: CASSVPQGSGANVLTF. The full variable domain, its missing parts supplied by reference TRBV5-1 and TRBJ2-6, is KAGVTQTPRYLIKTRGQQVTLSCSPISGHRSVSWYQQTPGQGLQFLFEYFSETQRNKGNFPGRFSGRQFSNSRSEMNVSTLELGDSALYLCASSVPQGSGANVLTFGAGSRLTVL.

The gene calls are TRBV30 and TRBJ2-5, with D possibly being TRBD2 (6 bases). The CDR3 extends over 13 amino acids. Trimming removed 2 bases at V and 2 bases at J, with 9 bases between. Germline CDR1 is GTSNPN and CDR2 is SVGIG (reference sequence). CDR3 bases: TGTGCCTGGAGTAATAGCGGTCAAGAGACCCAGTACTTC. Amino acids: CAWSNSGQETQYF.

The chain links TRBV28 to TRBJ1-5, with D unclear. The germline CDR1 and CDR2 sequences are MDHEN and SYDVKM. This CDR3 comprises 15 residues. V lost 2 bases and J lost 0, with 8 bases in between. The CDR3 nucleotides are TGTGCCAGCAGTTTAGGCGGGAATAGCAATCAGCCCCAGCATTTT. Residues: CASSLGGNSNQPQHF. Full variable domain (outside the CDR3, taken from reference TRBV28 and TRBJ1-5): DVKVTQSSRYLVKRTGEKVFLECVQDMDHENMFWYRQDPGLGLRLIYFSYDVKMKEKGDIPEGYSVSREKKERFSLILESASTNQTSMYLCASSLGGNSNQPQHFGDGTRLSIL.

The rearrangement links TRBV5-4 to TRBJ2-3; 12 nucleotides line up with TRBD2. V was pared by 5 bases and J by 7 bases, with 5 bases of the junction left unmatched. CDR1 and CDR2 (germline): SGHNT, YYREEE (reference sequence). The CDR3 spans 14 residues. The CDR3 is CASRLAGGPYTQYF. The CDR3 DNA follows: TGTGCCAGCAGGCTAGCGGGAGGGCCGTATACGCAGTATTTT.